The clone carrying this T cell receptor beta chain has ten or more counts. Trimming cost V 0 bases and J 6 bases, with 13 bases left between them. The CDR3 sequence is 15 residues long. Germline CDR1 and CDR2: SGHRS and YFSETQ. Amplified TCR beta CDR3 regions derived from RNA transcripts. Researchers ran a first-round RT-PCR on the TCR CDR3 using the HTBI primer set. TCRdb recomputed calls from the multiplex PCR reads with MiXCR, one row per CDR3 protein. The sample includes about 640,000 distinct CDR3 sequences, around 20% seen only once; the top ten take around a third. The entry originates in a study of T cells in Graves' hyperthyroidism and ophthalmopathy.

The gene calls are TRBV5-1 and TRBJ2-1; possible D gene TRBD1, 6 bases. Source material: blood. This sequence originates from a man between 25 and 39 years old with Graves' ophthalmopathy. CDR3 loop: CASSLGGLSGNEQFF. The DNA of the CDR3 is TGCGCCAGCAGCTTGGGGGGGCTCTCGGGCAATGAGCAGTTCTTC.